The 18 T cell receptor beta chains listed next were all sequenced from one sample in a study of cytomegalovirus exposure and HLA in healthy donors. Libraries were prepared by immunoSEQ multiplex PCR; TCRdb keeps only in-frame clonotypes and omits some of them. The table lists about 150,000 clones, 86% of them singletons. The sample comprised PBMCs. Receptors were obtained from a man between 18 and 29 years old in good health and CMV-seropositive.

This chain connects TRBV27 to TRBJ2-3; 7 bases line up with TRBD2. The germline V gene has CDR1 MNHEY and CDR2 SMNVEV (reference sequence). Losses at the gene ends were 6 bases for V and 4 bases for J; bases not matched to a gene: 10. The CDR3 runs to 15 residues. DNA for the CDR3: TGTGCCAGCAGGGCGGGGGAAACCTTCTCAGATACGCAGTATTTT. Translation gives CASRAGETFSDTQYF.

This chain links TRBV19 with TRBJ1-2; D not certain. V dropped 6 bases and J dropped 4 bases, with 12 bases sitting between them. The CDR3 has 13 residues. In germline, CDR1 is LNHDA, CDR2 SQIVND (reference sequence). The CDR3 region is CASSSFSVYGYTF. The CDR3 DNA reads TGTGCCAGTAGCTCCTTCTCCGTCTATGGCTACACCTTC.

V is TRBV14 and J is TRBJ2-1; TRBD2 aligns across 12 bases. The germline CDR1 and CDR2 sequences are SGHDN and FVKESK. This CDR3 comprises 16 residues. Trimming at V came to 4 bases and at J to 7 bases, leaving 8 bases not matched to a gene. As DNA, the CDR3 is TGTGCCAGCAGCCCTTTACCGGGACTAGCGGGTAATGAGCAGTTCTTC. It specifies CASSPLPGLAGNEQFF.

The chain uses TRBV4-1 and TRBJ1-3; D remains ambiguous. Trimming stripped 0 bases from V and 0 bases from J, with 9 bases between. Germline loops: CDR1 MGHRA, CDR2 YSYEKL. The CDR3 runs 16 residues. This chain's CDR3 is CASSQDRRASGNTIYF. The CDR3 DNA sequence: TGCGCCAGCAGCCAAGATCGAAGAGCCTCTGGAAACACCATATATTTT.

This clone was detected once. This chain uses TRBV4-2 with TRBJ1-5; 9 positions agree with TRBD1. Per the germline V gene, CDR1 is LGHNA and CDR2 is YNFKEQ. V lost 0 bases to trimming and J lost 7 bases; unmatched junction nucleotides: 7. CDR3 length: 16 amino acids. Here the CDR3 DNA reads TGTGCCAGCAGCCAAGACACAGGGGGCGCACGGCAGCCCCAGCATTTT. It is translated as CASSQDTGGARQPQHF.

This clone has just a few counts. The rearrangement uses TRBV7-5 and TRBJ2-7; the D call in the table, TRBD2, was not verified against the DNA. TRBV7-5 is marked as a pseudogene. The CDR3 consists of 12 residues. CDR3 coding DNA: TGTGGTCTGCGGGAGTGTCCCTACGAGCAGTACTTC. It yields the protein CGLRECPYEQYF.

V is TRBV11-2 and J is TRBJ1-6; tentative D call: TRBD1 (5 bases). The V gene lost 3 bases and the J gene lost 4 bases, with 13 bases spanning the gap. Looked up from germline, CDR1 is SGHAT and CDR2 is FQNNGV. CDR3 length: 16 amino acids. CDR3 amino acids: CASSLSTDSYNSPLHF. CDR3 in DNA: TGTGCCAGCAGCTTGTCTACCGACAGTTATAATTCACCCCTCCACTTT.

Here the CDR3 DNA reads TGTGCCAGCAGTCTGGGTCAGCGGGAGGGCACCCGTCCGAGGCAGTTCTTC. It is translated as CASSLGQREGTRPRQFF. The chain joins TRBV28 to TRBJ2-1; TRBD2 aligns across 10 bases. The CDR3 spans 17 residues. Germline CDR1 MDHEN, CDR2 SYDVKM. The J segment lost 12 bases and the V segment lost 5 bases, leaving 19 bases of the junction unmatched.

CDR3 DNA sequence: TGCGCCAGCAGCCAAGAACTTCCGACAGGGCGTAATTCACCCCTCCACTTT. Its translation is CASSQELPTGRNSPLHF. The chain is built from TRBV4-3 and TRBJ1-6, with 7 bases identical to TRBD1. The CDR3 covers 17 residues. CDR1 and CDR2 from the germline V gene are LGHNA and YSLEER. After removal of 0 bases from V and 6 bases from J, the junction contained 8 bases not matched to a gene.

This chain connects TRBV4-3 to TRBJ1-4, with D unclear. Trimming removed 5 bases from V and 8 bases from J, with 15 bases in between. There are 14 residues in the CDR3. Germline CDR1 LGHNA, CDR2 YSLEER. CDR3 sequence reads: CASSYCAGDEKLFF. The DNA of the CDR3 is TGCGCCAGCAGCTACTGCGCGGGTGACGAAAAACTGTTTTTT.

V gene TRBV11-1 combines with J gene TRBJ1-1; D remains ambiguous. Germline assignment: CDR1 SGHAT and CDR2 FQDESV (reference sequence). The CDR3 has 14 amino acids. V was pared by 1 base and J by 9 bases, with 15 bases between. CDR3 coding DNA: TGTGCCAGCAGCTTAGAAGCTGGAGGAACTAAAGCTTTCTTT. Amino acids: CASSLEAGGTKAFF.

The rearrangement links TRBV4-3 to TRBJ1-2; no definite D call. Germline V gene data show CDR1 as LGHNA and CDR2 as YSLEER. The CDR3 length is 14 residues. The V and J ends lost 0 bases and 4 bases respectively, with 9 bases between them. CDR3 bases: TGCGCCAGCAGCCAAGATCGGTCAGGCTATGGCTACACCTTC. It yields the protein CASSQDRSGYGYTF.

The rearrangement links TRBV14 to TRBJ1-1; 8 nucleotides align to TRBD1. This CDR3 is 16 amino acids long. After removal of 3 bases from V and 5 bases from J, the junction contained 11 bases not matched to a gene. CDR1 SGHDN and CDR2 FVKESK come from the germline V gene. The CDR3 here is CASSHVSRGRWTEAFF. The CDR3 bases are TGTGCCAGCAGCCATGTAAGCAGGGGGCGGTGGACTGAAGCTTTCTTT.

The V gene is TRBV19, the J gene TRBJ2-7; weak D call: TRBD1 (5 bases). Germline CDR1 reads LNHDA; CDR2 reads SQIVND (reference sequence). The V and J ends lost 3 bases and 2 bases respectively, with 11 bases between them. This CDR3 is built from 14 residues. CDR3 protein: CASSMGPGTYEQYF. The CDR3 DNA follows: TGTGCCAGTAGTATGGGGCCAGGGACCTACGAGCAGTACTTC.

The chain joins TRBV5-6 to TRBJ2-4; 7 bases agree with TRBD1. Trimming took 0 bases from V and 4 from J; bases not matched to a gene: 1. Germline V lookup: CDR1 SGHDT, CDR2 YYEEEE. The CDR3 has 14 amino acids. CDR3 sequence (DNA): TGTGCCAGCAGCTTGGGACAGGGAAAAAACATTCAGTACTTC. It specifies CASSLGQGKNIQYF.

The chain links TRBV11-2 to TRBJ2-7; 7 bases are shared with TRBD1. Per germline, CDR1 SGHAT and CDR2 FQNNGV. This CDR3 spans 15 amino acids. Germline trimming cut 5 bases from V and 3 bases from J; bases unmatched to any gene: 10. Here the CDR3 DNA reads TGTGCCAGCAGCCCTGGGGCAGGGGGTATCTACGAGCAGTACTTC. It codes for CASSPGAGGIYEQYF.

As concerns this clone: The same CDR3 can be traced to other DNA sequences in this sample. CDR3 loop: CASSQDKTGNQPQHF. The CDR3 nucleotides read TGCGCCAGCAGCCAAGACAAAACAGGGAATCAGCCCCAGCATTTT. This chain joins TRBV4-3 and TRBJ1-5, with D tentatively TRBD1 (6 bases). CDR3 length: 15 amino acids. Trimming pared 0 bases from V and 4 bases from J, leaving 10 bases between. Per germline, CDR1 LGHNA and CDR2 YSLEER.

The chain carries TRBV6-6 and TRBJ2-7; D is unresolved. V was clipped by 6 bases and J by 9 bases, with 12 bases between them. Germline CDR1 is MNHNY and CDR2 is SVGAGI (reference sequence). CDR3 length: 11 amino acids. The CDR3 DNA sequence: TGTGCCAGCAGCTCCGAAGGCGGGCAGTACTTC. Amino acids: CASSSEGGQYF.